The sequence of this TCR beta chain was determined in a study of blood T cells in healthy people across ages (dated by TCRdb to about 2015). Notes on the research overall: In model experiments, roughly one uniquely barcoded TCR beta cDNA molecule per two T cells was captured by template switching. The study measured age-related changes in TCR beta repertoire diversity using deep sequencing normalized with unique cDNA molecular identifiers. The donors were divided into four age groups: young (average around 17 years), middle-aged (roughly 42), aged (about 62) and long-lived (more than 75). Two additional independent replicas of 1 million unique cDNA reads from the same blood draw were analyzed for two donors (one aged 18 to 30 and one aged 80 or older). To avoid experimental bias, donors of different ages were spread randomly across the sequencing lanes.

What the authors observed across the whole study: Because donor CMV infection status was unknown, age-related changes in expanded clonotypes were potentially confounded. Conclusive comparison of naive and antigen-experienced compartments was prevented by the profiling of bulk unsorted PBMCs. As age increased, observed TCR beta diversity per million T cells dropped in a roughly linear way, and a significant reduction was already evident by age 40. Total diversity estimates from one million sequenced T cells were considered lower bounds and underestimates. Compared with the aged group, more naive CD4+ T cells, fewer expanded clones and increased TCR diversity were shown by the long-lived group, suggesting age selection. A strong correlation was found between observed TCR beta diversity and the percentage of naive T cells measured by flow cytometry.

The germline V gene gives CDR1 as SGHRS and CDR2 as YFSETQ. From its cysteine to its phenylalanine, the CDR3 spans 16 amino acids. The CDR3 DNA has 48 bases and is translated from base 1. Trimming removed 6 bases from V and 2 bases from J; the gene matches leave 13 bases unexplained. In the case of this clonotype: There is no known antigen for this receptor. The record has no base qualities; no much larger clone is one base away.

Donors were approximately 42 systemically healthy Caucasian individuals from Russia aged 6 to 90 years. Each donor gave ten milliliters of peripheral blood, drawn into EDTA-treated Vacutainer tubes. Ficoll-Paque density-gradient centrifugation was used to isolate PBMCs, with at least 6 million per sample. Trizol reagent was used to extract total RNA from PBMCs, with at least 5 micrograms per sample. For every donor, an aliquot of PBMCs went through flow cytometry to measure the percentages of naive CD45RAhigh/CD27high T cells. The library was built by means of 5' RACE. The second PCR ran for about 7 to 11 cycles and used a J-beta primer mix along with a sample-barcoded 5' primer. A unique molecular identifier was introduced onto each TCR beta cDNA molecule by a template-switch 5' adaptor carrying 12 random nucleotides. Each sample yielded at least 3 million CDR3-containing paired-end reads. First-strand cDNA was synthesized from all RNA with the Mint cDNA synthesis kit, primed by a TRBC-specific oligonucleotide. Following uracil-DNA glycosylase treatment, all cDNA underwent a first 18-cycle PCR with the universal primers M1SS and BC2_uni_R. In the original analysis: For normalization, 1 million high-quality reads, each with a distinct molecular identifier, were randomly selected from each sample. Reads with shared molecular identifiers were discarded instead of being binned into consensus sequences. MiTCR, set to a Q25 quality threshold and the strictest error-elimination algorithm, was used for CDR3 identification, clonotype clustering and error correction. A nonparametric unseen species model with Euler transformation was used to estimate a lower bound on total TCR beta diversity. TCRdb's own reprocessing of the public reads used fastp at Q25 and MiXCR and kept productive beta chains. A single entry per CDR3 protein holds the most common genes and DNA from its merged rows. These V and J calls rely on TCRdb rather than the paper's analysis. Counted in this sample were around 1,900,000 distinct CDR3 sequences; roughly 43% of them appeared once. More than 20% of the sample goes to the ten largest clones.

The sample consisted of blood. This TCR was recovered from a human donor in good health. The V gene is TRBV5-1 and the J gene is TRBJ2-7, with 8 bases matching TRBD1. The CDR3 reads CASNRNTGGNPYEQYF. The DNA reads as follows: TGCGCCAGCAATCGAAATACAGGGGGTAATCCCTACGAGCAGTACTTC.